This T cell receptor (beta chain) comes out of a study of shared clonotypes between healthy human individuals. V lost 0 bases and J 8 bases, leaving 12 bases between the germline ends. The CDR3 consists of 14 residues. Looked up from germline, CDR1 is SGHKS and CDR2 is YYEKEE (reference sequence). TCRdb's table, derived via immunoSEQ multiplex PCR, lists solely in-frame clones and lacks some. The repertoire holds approximately 1.5 million clones, with roughly 98% as singletons. Material: naive CD4+ T cells sorted from blood. Specified subset: CD45RA+ positively selected. This TCR came from a man aged 25 to 45 in good health. The chain combines TRBV5-5 with TRBJ1-5, with D uncertain. The CDR3 DNA sequence: TGTGCCAGCAGCTTGGGTGTGGCCCCGGAGCCCCAGCATTTT. As protein: CASSLGVAPEPQHF. The full variable domain, its missing parts supplied by reference TRBV5-5 and TRBJ1-5, is DAGVTQSPTHLIKTRGQQVTLRCSPISGHKSVSWYQQVLGQGPQFIFQYYEKEERGRGNFPDRFSARQFPNYSSELNVNALLLGDSALYLCASSLGVAPEPQHFGDGTRLSIL.